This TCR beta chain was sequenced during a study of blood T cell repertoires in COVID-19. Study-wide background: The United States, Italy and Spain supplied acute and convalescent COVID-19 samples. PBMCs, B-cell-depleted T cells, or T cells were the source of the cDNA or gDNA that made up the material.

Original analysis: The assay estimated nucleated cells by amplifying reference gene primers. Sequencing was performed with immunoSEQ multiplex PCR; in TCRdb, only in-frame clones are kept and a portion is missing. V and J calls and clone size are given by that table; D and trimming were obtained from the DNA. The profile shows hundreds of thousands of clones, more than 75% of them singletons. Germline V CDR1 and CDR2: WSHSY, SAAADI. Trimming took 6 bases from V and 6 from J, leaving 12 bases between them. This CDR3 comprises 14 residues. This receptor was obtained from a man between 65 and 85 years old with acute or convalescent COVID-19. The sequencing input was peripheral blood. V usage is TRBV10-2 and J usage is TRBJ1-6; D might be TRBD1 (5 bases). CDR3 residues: CASREDTTNSPLHF. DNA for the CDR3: TGCGCCAGCAGGGAGGACACAACTAATTCACCCCTCCACTTT.